The 2 T cell receptor beta chains presented below share a single source sample, sequenced in a study of OX40 agonist ivuxolimab in advanced cancers. Clones were read by immunoSEQ multiplex PCR, and TCRdb kept only the in-frame ones, dropping some. Among roughly 100,000 clones listed, around 96% were seen once. The source was CD4+ or CD8+ T cells sorted from blood, collected in a trial of the OX40 agonist ivuxolimab. All receptors come from an adult with an advanced solid tumor such as melanoma, head and neck, liver or kidney cancer.

The V call is TRBV7-9, the J call TRBJ1-1; D ambiguous. This CDR3 contains 11 residues. The V end was cut by 5 bases, the J end by 1 base, with 2 bases between. CDR1 SEHNR and CDR2 FQNEAQ come from the germline V gene (reference sequence). CDR3 in amino acids: CASSQNTEAFF. The CDR3 DNA reads TGTGCCAGCAGCCAGAACACTGAAGCTTTCTTT.

This CDR3 is CATSRDQGKGNTIYF. CDR3 bases: TGTGCCACCAGCAGGGACCAGGGCAAGGGAAACACCATATATTTT. The V call is TRBV15, the J call TRBJ1-3, with D maybe TRBD1 (5 bases). Looked up from germline, CDR1 is LNHNV and CDR2 is YYDKDF (reference sequence). Trimming took 3 bases from V and 4 from J, leaving 13 bases between them. CDR3 length: 15 residues.